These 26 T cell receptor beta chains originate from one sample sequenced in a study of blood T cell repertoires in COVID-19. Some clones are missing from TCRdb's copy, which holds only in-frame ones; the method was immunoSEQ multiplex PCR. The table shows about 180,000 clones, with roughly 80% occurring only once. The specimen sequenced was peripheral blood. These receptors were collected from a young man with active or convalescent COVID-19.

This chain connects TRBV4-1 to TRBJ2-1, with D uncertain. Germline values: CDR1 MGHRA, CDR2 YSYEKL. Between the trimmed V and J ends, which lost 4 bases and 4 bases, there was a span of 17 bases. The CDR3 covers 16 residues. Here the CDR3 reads CASSPLTTSSYNEQFF. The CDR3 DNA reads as TGCGCCAGCAGCCCTCTCACAACCTCAAGTTACAATGAGCAGTTCTTC.

The CDR3 here is CAISEGGLAGSNKQYF. In nucleotides, the CDR3 is TGTGCCATCAGTGAGGGCGGACTAGCGGGTTCCAACAAGCAGTACTTC. J is TRBJ2-7 and V is TRBV10-3; 11 nucleotides line up with TRBD2. V lost 2 bases, J lost 8 bases, and 11 bases stayed unmatched. This CDR3 is 16 amino acids long. The germline V gene has CDR1 ENHRY and CDR2 SYGVKD.

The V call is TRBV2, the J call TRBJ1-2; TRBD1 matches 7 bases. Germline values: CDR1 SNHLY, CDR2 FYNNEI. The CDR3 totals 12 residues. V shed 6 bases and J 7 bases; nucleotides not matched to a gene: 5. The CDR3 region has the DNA TGTGCCAGCAGGAGGACAGGAACTGGCTACACCTTC. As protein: CASRRTGTGYTF.

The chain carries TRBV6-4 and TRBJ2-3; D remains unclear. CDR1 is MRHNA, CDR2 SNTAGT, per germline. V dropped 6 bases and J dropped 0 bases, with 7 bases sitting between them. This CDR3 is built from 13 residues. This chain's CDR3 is CASSVGSTDTQYF. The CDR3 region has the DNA TGTGCCAGCAGCGTCGGGAGCACAGATACGCAGTATTTT.

CDR3 amino acids: CASSAEANSPLHF. For the CDR3, the DNA is TGTGCCAGCAGTGCAGAGGCGAATTCACCCCTCCACTTT. The J gene is TRBJ1-6, the V gene TRBV25-1, with D unresolved. The CDR3 runs 13 residues. Per the germline V gene, CDR1 is MGHDK and CDR2 is SYGVNS. Trimming removed 4 bases at V and 7 bases at J, with 8 bases between.

The chain's CDR3 is CASSLTSGQETQYF. CDR3 bases: TGTGCCAGCAGCTTGACTAGCGGACAAGAGACCCAGTACTTC. The chain combines TRBV5-5 with TRBJ2-5, with 8 bases matching TRBD2. The CDR3 is 14 amino acids. Looked up from germline, CDR1 is SGHKS and CDR2 is YYEKEE (reference sequence). Trimming cost V 1 base and J 2 bases; bases outside gene matches: 1.

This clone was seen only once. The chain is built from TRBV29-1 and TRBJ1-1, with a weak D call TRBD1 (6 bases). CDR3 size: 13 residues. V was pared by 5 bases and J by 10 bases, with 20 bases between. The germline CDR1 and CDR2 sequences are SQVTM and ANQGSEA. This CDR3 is CSVKPVGQGGAFF. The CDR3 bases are TGCAGCGTTAAGCCCGTGGGACAAGGGGGAGCTTTCTTT.

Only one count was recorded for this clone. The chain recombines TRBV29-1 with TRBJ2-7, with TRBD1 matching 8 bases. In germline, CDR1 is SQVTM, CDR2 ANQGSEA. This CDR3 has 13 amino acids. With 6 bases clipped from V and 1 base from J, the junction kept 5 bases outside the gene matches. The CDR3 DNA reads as TGCAGCGTACAGACAGGGGCGTCCTACGAGCAGTACTTC. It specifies CSVQTGASYEQYF.

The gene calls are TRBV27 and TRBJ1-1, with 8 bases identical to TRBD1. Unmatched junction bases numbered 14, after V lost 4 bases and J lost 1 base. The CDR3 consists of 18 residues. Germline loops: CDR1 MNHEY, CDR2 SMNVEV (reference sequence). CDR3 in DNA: TGTGCCAGCAGTTCGTCGGCCTCCAGGGGGCTAGCGAACACTGAAGCTTTCTTT. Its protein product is CASSSSASRGLANTEAFF.

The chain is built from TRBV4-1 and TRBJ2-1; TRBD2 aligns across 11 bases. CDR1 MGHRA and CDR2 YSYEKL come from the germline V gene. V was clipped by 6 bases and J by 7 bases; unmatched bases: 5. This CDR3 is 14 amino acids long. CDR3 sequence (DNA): TGCGCCAGCAGTCCTAGCGGGGGGATGAATGAGCAGTTCTTC. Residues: CASSPSGGMNEQFF.

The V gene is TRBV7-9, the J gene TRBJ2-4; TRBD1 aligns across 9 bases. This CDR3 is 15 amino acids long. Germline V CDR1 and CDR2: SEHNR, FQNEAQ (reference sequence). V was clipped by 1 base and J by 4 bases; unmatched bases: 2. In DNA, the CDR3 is TGTGCCAGCAGCTTAGGAGGGACAGGGAAAAACATTCAGTACTTC. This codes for CASSLGGTGKNIQYF.

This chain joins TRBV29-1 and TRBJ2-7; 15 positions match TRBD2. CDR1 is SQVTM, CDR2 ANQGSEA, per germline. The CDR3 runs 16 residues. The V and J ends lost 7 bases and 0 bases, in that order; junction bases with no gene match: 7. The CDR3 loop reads CSASGLAGGLSYEQYF. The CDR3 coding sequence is TGCAGCGCATCAGGACTAGCGGGGGGGCTCTCCTACGAGCAGTACTTC.

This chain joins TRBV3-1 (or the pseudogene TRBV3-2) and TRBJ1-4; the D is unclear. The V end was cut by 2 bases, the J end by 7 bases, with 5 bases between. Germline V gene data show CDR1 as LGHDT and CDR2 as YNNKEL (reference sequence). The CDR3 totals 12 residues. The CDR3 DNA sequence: TGTGCCAGCAGCCAACACGGTGAAAAACTGTTTTTT. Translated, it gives CASSQHGEKLFF.

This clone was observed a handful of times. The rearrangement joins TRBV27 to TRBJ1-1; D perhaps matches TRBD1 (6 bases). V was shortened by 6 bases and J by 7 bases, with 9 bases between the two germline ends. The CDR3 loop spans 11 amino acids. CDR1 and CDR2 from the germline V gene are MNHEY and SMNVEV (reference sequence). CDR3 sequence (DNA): TGTGCCAGCAGCGGACAGTTTGAAGCTTTCTTT. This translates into CASSGQFEAFF.

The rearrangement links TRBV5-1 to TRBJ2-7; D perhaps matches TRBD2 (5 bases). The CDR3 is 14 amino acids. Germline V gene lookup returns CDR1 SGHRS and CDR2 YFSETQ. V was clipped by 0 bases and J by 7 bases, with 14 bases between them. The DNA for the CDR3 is TGCGCCAGCAGCTTGGACAGAGGACTGGGGGAGCAGTACTTC. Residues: CASSLDRGLGEQYF.

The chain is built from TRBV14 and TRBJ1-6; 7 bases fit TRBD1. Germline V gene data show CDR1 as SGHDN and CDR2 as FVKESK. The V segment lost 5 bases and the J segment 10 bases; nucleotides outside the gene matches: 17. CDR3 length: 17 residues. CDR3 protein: CASSLRQGSLLGSPLHF. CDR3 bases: TGTGCCAGCAGCTTGCGACAGGGCAGCCTTCTGGGCTCACCCCTCCACTTT.

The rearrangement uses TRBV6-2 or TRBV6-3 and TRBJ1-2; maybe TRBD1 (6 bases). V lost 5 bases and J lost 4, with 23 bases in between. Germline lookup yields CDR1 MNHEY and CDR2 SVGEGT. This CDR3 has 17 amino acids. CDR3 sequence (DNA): TGTGCCAGCAGTCAGCTTCTATTGGGGGCTGGCGGCTATGGCTACACCTTC. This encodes CASSQLLLGAGGYGYTF.

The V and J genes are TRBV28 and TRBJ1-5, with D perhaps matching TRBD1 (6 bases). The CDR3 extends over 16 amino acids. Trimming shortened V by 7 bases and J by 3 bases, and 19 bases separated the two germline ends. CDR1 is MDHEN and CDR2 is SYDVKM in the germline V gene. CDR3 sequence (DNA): TGTGCCAGCACTCCTCCACAGGGCAGGGTCAATCAGCCCCAGCATTTT. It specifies CASTPPQGRVNQPQHF.

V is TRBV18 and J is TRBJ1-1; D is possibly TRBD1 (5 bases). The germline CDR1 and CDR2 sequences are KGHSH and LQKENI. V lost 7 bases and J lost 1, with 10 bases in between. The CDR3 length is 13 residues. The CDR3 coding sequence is TGTGCCAGCTTAAGGGGCGGGAACACTGAAGCTTTCTTT. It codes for CASLRGGNTEAFF. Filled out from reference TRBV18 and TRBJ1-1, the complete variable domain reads NAGVMQNPRHLVRRRGQEARLRCSPMKGHSHVYWYRQLPEEGLKFMVYLQKENIIDESGMPKERFSAEFPKEGPSILRIQQVVRGDSAAYFCASLRGGNTEAFFGQGTRLTVV.

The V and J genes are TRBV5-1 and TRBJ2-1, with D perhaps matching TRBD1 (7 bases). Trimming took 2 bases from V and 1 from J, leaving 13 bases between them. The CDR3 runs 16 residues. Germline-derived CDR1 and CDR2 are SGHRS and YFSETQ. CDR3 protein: CASSLEGAGSYNEQFF. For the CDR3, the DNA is TGCGCCAGCAGCTTAGAGGGGGCGGGGTCCTACAATGAGCAGTTCTTC.

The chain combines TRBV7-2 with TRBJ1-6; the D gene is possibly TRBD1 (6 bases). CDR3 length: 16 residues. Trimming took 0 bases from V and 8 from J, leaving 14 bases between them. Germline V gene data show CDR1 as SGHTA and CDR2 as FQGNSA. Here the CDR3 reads CASSLARTVLHSPLHF. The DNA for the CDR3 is TGTGCCAGCAGCTTAGCTCGGACAGTACTTCATTCACCCCTCCACTTT.

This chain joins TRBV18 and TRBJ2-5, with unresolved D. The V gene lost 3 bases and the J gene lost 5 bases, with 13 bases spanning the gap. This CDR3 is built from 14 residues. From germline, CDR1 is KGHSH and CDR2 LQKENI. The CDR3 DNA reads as TGTGCCAGCTCACCGAGAGGATTGTCCGAGACCCAGTACTTC. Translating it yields CASSPRGLSETQYF.

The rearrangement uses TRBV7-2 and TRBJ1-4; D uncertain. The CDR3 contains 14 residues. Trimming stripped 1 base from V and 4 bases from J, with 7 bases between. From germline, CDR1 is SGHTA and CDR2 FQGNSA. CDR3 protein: CASSLGPDNEKLFF. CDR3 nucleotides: TGTGCCAGCAGCTTAGGGCCCGATAATGAAAAACTGTTTTTT.

The chain's CDR3 is CASSPQQGNTEAFF. As DNA, the CDR3 is TGTGCCAGCAGCCCCCAACAGGGGAACACTGAAGCTTTCTTT. The J gene is TRBJ1-1, the V gene TRBV6-5; a weak D match, TRBD1 (6 bases). The length of the CDR3 is 14 residues. Germline lookup yields CDR1 MNHEY and CDR2 SVGAGI. Trimming shortened V by 6 bases and J by 1 base, and 12 bases separated the two germline ends.

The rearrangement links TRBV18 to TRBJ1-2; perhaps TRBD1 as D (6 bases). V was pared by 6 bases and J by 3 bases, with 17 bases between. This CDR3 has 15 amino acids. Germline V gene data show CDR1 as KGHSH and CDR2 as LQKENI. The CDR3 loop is CASSRSDGGHYGYTF. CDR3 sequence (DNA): TGTGCCAGCTCCCGATCGGACGGGGGGCACTATGGCTACACCTTC.

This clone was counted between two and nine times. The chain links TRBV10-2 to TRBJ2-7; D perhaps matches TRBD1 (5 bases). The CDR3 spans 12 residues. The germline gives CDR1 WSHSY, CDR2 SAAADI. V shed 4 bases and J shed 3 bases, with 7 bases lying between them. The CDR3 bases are TGCGCCAGCAGTGTGACAGTCTACGAGCAGTACTTC. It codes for CASSVTVYEQYF.